Sequencing of this T cell receptor (beta chain) was carried out in a study of metastatic and nonmetastatic thyroid tumors (dated by TCRdb to the early 2020s). With regard to the full study: Repertoires were compared across peripheral blood and tumor or nodule tissue samples from malignant and benign thyroid patients. What the work shows at the level of the full study, not this receptor alone: In both blood and tumor samples, TCR beta diversity was reported to be significantly higher in malignant tumors than in benign nodules.

No treatment had been received by any patient before thyroid surgery. Using T-cell receptor beta sequencing, the study looked back at clinical samples from patients collected from about 2011 to 2019. The library relied on PCR. The sequencer listed for this sample is Illumina HiSeq 4000. High-throughput sequencing was used to profile the CDR3 region of the TCR beta-chain in every patient. In the paper's pipeline: Drawing on CDR3 differences between clinicopathological groups, the researchers built a classifier meant to tell apart patients with distant-metastatic papillary thyroid cancer. The Shannon index was used to measure repertoire diversity, and the Morisita-Horn index was used to measure how similar tumor and blood repertoires were. Clones were called with MiXCR by TCRdb after fastp trimmed the public reads at Q25, and only in-frame beta chains were retained. The V and J calls were determined by TCRdb, not by the authors. This sample is represented by 50,000 to 60,000 clones; roughly a sixth of them were singletons. 2.5% to 3% of the sample is taken by the ten largest.

This clone came up many times. Its target antigen remains unknown. No base quality values were provided; no much bigger clone lies one nucleotide off. CDR1 LNHDA and CDR2 SQIVND were looked up in the germline V gene (reference sequence). There are 13 amino acids in the CDR3, from cysteine to phenylalanine inclusive. Of all the DNA, just the CDR3 is kept, 39 bases in frame from base 1. The germline ends are 12 bases apart after V is trimmed by 2 bases and J by 10 bases. The sample comprised blood. The rearranged chain carries TRBV19 and TRBJ2-1; the D gene remains uncertain. The receptor's source is a female donor with papillary thyroid cancer or a benign thyroid nodule (not recorded which). Some clones in this sample may be carry-over from other donors' samples. The CDR3 corresponds to CASSIRHRREQFF. The DNA sequence is given as TGTGCCAGTAGTATACGACACAGACGGGAGCAGTTCTTC.